This TCR beta chain was sequenced during a study of blood T cell repertoires in COVID-19. Background on the study: Specimens from acute and convalescent COVID-19 originated in the United States, Italy and Spain. T cells, B-cell-depleted T cells, or PBMCs provided the cDNA or gDNA that served as material.

This CDR3 spans 13 amino acids. V lost 1 base to trimming and J lost 8 bases, with 9 bases between them. Germline V gives CDR1 MNHEY, CDR2 SVGEGT. In the source study's methods: Using reference gene primer amplification, nucleated cell counts were estimated. Assay used: immunoSEQ multiplex PCR; TCRdb lists only in-frame clones, some missing. V, J and clone size are those of that table, while D and trimming were read from the DNA. The data hold some 400,000 clones, with roughly 77% observed a single time. The clonotype was recovered from a human donor with acute or convalescent COVID-19. The donor label of this sample is uncertain. The sequenced sample was peripheral blood. The rearrangement joins TRBV6-2 or TRBV6-3 to TRBJ2-1, with D possibly TRBD1 on 6 matching bases. CDR3 nucleotides: TGTGCCAGCAGTTACTTACAGGGTTATGAGCAGTTCTTC. It is translated as CASSYLQGYEQFF.